The clone carrying this T cell receptor beta chain was found a few times. Its matching antigen is unknown. CDR3 size: 13 residues. Germline CDR1 and CDR2: SGHAT and FQNNGV. Trimming took off 6 bases at V and 6 bases at J, with 12 bases between the two ends. These data originate in a study of vaccination and CD4 T cells after COVID-19. Overall study context: Blood was drawn a median around 74 days post second dose, range 14 to 241.

Sequenced with the Oncomine TCR Beta short-read assay was DNA taken from cultured CD4+ T cells. TCRdb processed the PCR reads anew with MiXCR; each CDR3 protein has one entry. This repertoire shows about 19,000 distinct CDR3 sequences, about two fifths found once; its top ten account for roughly 13%. Treatment meaning: approximately 9-day PBMC culture with coronavirus spike peptide pools or control peptides (ViraFEST assay). Sequencing was carried out using cultured CD4+ T cells from blood. J is TRBJ2-1 and V is TRBV11-2; D is possibly TRBD2 (6 bases). The sequence derives from a human donor with COVID-19. CDR3: CASSQRAGNEQFF. The CDR3 DNA follows: TGTGCCAGCAGTCAGCGGGCCGGCAATGAGCAGTTCTTC.